Each of the 28 T cell receptor beta chains below was sequenced from the same sample in a study of cytomegalovirus exposure and HLA in healthy donors. PCR employed 60 Vbeta and 13 Jbeta primers. Assay used: immunoSEQ multiplex PCR; TCRdb lists only in-frame clones, some missing. The sample carries around 110,000 clones, 8% to 10% recorded once. The sample was PBMCs. The receptors derive from a man in his thirties or forties in good health and CMV-seronegative.

The V and J genes are TRBV28 and TRBJ1-1; D gene unclear. The V end was cut by 2 bases, the J end by 5 bases, with 6 bases between. The CDR3 is 12 residues long. CDR1 is MDHEN and CDR2 is SYDVKM in the germline V gene. The DNA of the CDR3 is TGTGCCAGCAGTTTAGGGAGGACTGAAGCTTTCTTT. Translating it yields CASSLGRTEAFF. Filled out from reference TRBV28 and TRBJ1-1, the complete variable domain reads DVKVTQSSRYLVKRTGEKVFLECVQDMDHENMFWYRQDPGLGLRLIYFSYDVKMKEKGDIPEGYSVSREKKERFSLILESASTNQTSMYLCASSLGRTEAFFGQGTRLTVV.

This clone was found a few times. The V gene is TRBV7-9, the J gene TRBJ2-7, with 11 bases fitting TRBD2. This CDR3 comprises 13 residues. The V gene end was trimmed by 0 bases and the J gene end by 12 bases; junction bases not matched to a gene: 4. Germline V gene sequence: CDR1 SEHNR, CDR2 FQNEAQ (reference sequence). Written as DNA, the CDR3 is TGTGCCAGCAGCTTAGCCACTAGCGGGGGCATGTACTTC. This translates into CASSLATSGGMYF. The full variable domain, its missing parts supplied by reference TRBV7-9 and TRBJ2-7, is DTGVSQNPRHKITKRGQNVTFRCDPISEHNRLYWYRQTLGQGPEFLTYFQNEAQLEKSRLLSDRFSAERPKGSFSTLEIQRTEQGDSAMYLCASSLATSGGMYFGPGTRLTVT.

The chain has TRBV2 and TRBJ1-2; D gene uncertain. The CDR3 covers 14 residues. Looked up from germline, CDR1 is SNHLY and CDR2 is FYNNEI. V gave up 5 bases and J gave up 7 bases, with 17 bases separating them. The DNA of the CDR3 is TGTGCCAGCAGTCCCCTTTCGGCTGCGGGTGGCTACACCTTC. Its translation: CASSPLSAAGGYTF.

This clone was seen a handful of times. The rearrangement links TRBV19 to TRBJ2-7, with TRBD2 as a possible D gene (6 bases). Trimming took off 4 bases at V and 0 bases at J, with 10 bases between the two ends. The CDR3 runs 14 residues. From germline, CDR1 is LNHDA and CDR2 SQIVND (reference sequence). DNA for the CDR3: TGTGCCAGTAGTAGACCGGGAGACTCCTACGAGCAGTACTTC. Translation: CASSRPGDSYEQYF.

This clone has only a few counts. This chain's CDR3 is CASSLDSGPQETQYF. CDR3 DNA sequence: TGCGCCAGCAGCTTGGATTCAGGGCCCCAAGAGACCCAGTACTTC. The rearrangement joins TRBV5-1 to TRBJ2-5; a possible D gene is TRBD1 (5 bases). Germline CDR1 is SGHRS and CDR2 is YFSETQ. V was trimmed by 0 bases and J by 1 base, leaving 10 bases between them. This CDR3 is 15 amino acids long.

This clone was counted a few times. The chain uses TRBV30 and TRBJ2-7, with 11 bases fitting TRBD1. The CDR3 totals 14 residues. Germline CDR1 is GTSNPN and CDR2 is SVGIG (reference sequence). The CDR3, as DNA: TGTGTGTCCTCCCGGGACAGGGGGAACGACGAGCAGTACTTC. As protein: CVSSRDRGNDEQYF.

This rearrangement joins TRBV19 to TRBJ1-1, with a tentative D call TRBD1 (5 bases). The CDR3 runs 14 residues. Trimming left V 6 bases short and J 0 bases short, with 11 bases between. Germline V gives CDR1 LNHDA, CDR2 SQIVND (reference sequence). The CDR3 sequence: CASSEWTLNTEAFF. In DNA, the CDR3 is TGTGCCAGTAGCGAGTGGACATTGAACACTGAAGCTTTCTTT.

The chain carries TRBV30 and TRBJ2-1; TRBD2 matches 7 bases. From germline, CDR1 is GTSNPN and CDR2 SVGIG (reference sequence). The CDR3 runs to 14 residues. V gave up 1 base and J gave up 9 bases; unmatched junction bases: 9. The CDR3 nucleotides read TGTGCCTGGAGTGCAAGTCCTAGCGGTAGTGAGCAGTTCTTC. It codes for CAWSASPSGSEQFF. Full variable domain (missing parts from reference TRBV30 and TRBJ2-1): SQTIHQWPATLVQPVGSPLSLECTVEGTSNPNLYWYRQAAGRGLQLLFYSVGIGQISSEVPQNLSASRPQDRQFILSSKKLLLSDSGFYLCAWSASPSGSEQFFGPGTRLTVL.

The table lists this clone with a few counts. This chain uses TRBV7-9 with TRBJ1-1; no clear D. Trimming took off 2 bases at V and 5 bases at J, with 21 bases between the two ends. CDR1 is SEHNR and CDR2 is FQNEAQ in the germline V gene (reference sequence). The CDR3 covers 17 residues. The CDR3 is CASSLFGVGSRRTEAFF. CDR3 coding DNA: TGTGCCAGCAGCTTATTCGGTGTTGGGTCTAGGAGGACTGAAGCTTTCTTT. The variable domain in full, with the rest retrieved from reference TRBV7-9 and TRBJ1-1, is DTGVSQNPRHKITKRGQNVTFRCDPISEHNRLYWYRQTLGQGPEFLTYFQNEAQLEKSRLLSDRFSAERPKGSFSTLEIQRTEQGDSAMYLCASSLFGVGSRRTEAFFGQGTRLTVV.

Of note for this clone: A read error may account for a junction end that differs from germline. Other DNA sequences in this sample translate to the same CDR3. V usage is TRBV7-9 and J usage is TRBJ2-4; maybe TRBD1 (6 bases). Looked up from germline, CDR1 is SEHNR and CDR2 is FQNEAQ (reference sequence). CDR3 size: 17 residues. The CDR3 nucleotides read TGCGCCAGCAGCTTAGATGGGTCCAGGGGCGCCAAAAACATTCAGTACTTC. Amino acids: CASSLDGSRGAKNIQYF. The entire variable domain, with the rest obtained from reference TRBV7-9 and TRBJ2-4, is as follows: DTGVSQNPRHKITKRGQNVTFRCDPISEHNRLYWYRQTLGQGPEFLTYFQNEAQLEKSRLLSDRFSAERPKGSFSTLEIQRTEQGDSAMYLCASSLDGSRGAKNIQYFGAGTRLSVL.

The CDR3 sequence: CASSLLEHTLAGGVDTQYF. The CDR3 nucleotides are TGTGCCAGCAGTCTACTCGAACACACACTAGCGGGAGGAGTAGATACGCAGTATTTT. The chain combines TRBV28 with TRBJ2-3, with 12 bases aligning to TRBD2. This CDR3 comprises 19 residues. V gave up 5 bases and J gave up 5 bases; unmatched junction bases: 17. CDR1 is MDHEN, CDR2 SYDVKM, per germline.

This chain connects TRBV5-5 to TRBJ2-1, with TRBD1 matching 10 bases. Germline CDR1 reads SGHKS; CDR2 reads YYEKEE (reference sequence). After removal of 4 bases from V and 9 bases from J, the junction contained 7 bases not matched to a gene. This CDR3 contains 14 residues. CDR3 DNA sequence: TGTGCCAGCAGCCGTGACAGGGGGCATGTTGAGCAGTTCTTC. Its protein product is CASSRDRGHVEQFF.

The V call is TRBV5-6, the J call TRBJ2-3, with unresolved D. CDR3 size: 13 residues. The germline V and J ends were trimmed by 2 bases and 2 bases, with 6 bases remaining between them. Germline V gene lookup returns CDR1 SGHDT and CDR2 YYEEEE. For the CDR3, the DNA is TGTGCCAGCAGCTTACACAACACAGATACGCAGTATTTT. Its translation is CASSLHNTDTQYF. Full variable domain (outside the CDR3, taken from reference TRBV5-6 and TRBJ2-3): DAGVTQSPTHLIKTRGQQVTLRCSPKSGHDTVSWYQQALGQGPQFIFQYYEEEERQRGNFPDRFSGHQFPNYSSELNVNALLLGDSALYLCASSLHNTDTQYFGPGTRLTVL.

The table lists this clone with a count of one. The CDR3 here is CASSQRTRGGRGEQFF. CDR3 sequence (DNA): TGTGCCAGCAGCCAACGGACTAGAGGAGGTCGCGGTGAGCAGTTCTTC. The V call is TRBV7-8, the J call TRBJ2-1; TRBD2 agrees at 7 bases. The germline CDR1 and CDR2 sequences are SGHVS and FQNEAQ. J lost 9 bases, V lost 5 bases, and 16 bases had no gene match. The CDR3 sequence is 16 residues long. Combining the CDR3 with reference TRBV7-8 and TRBJ2-1 gives the whole variable domain GAGVSQSPRYKVAKRGQDVALRCDPISGHVSLFWYQQALGQGPEFLTYFQNEAQLDKSGLPSDRFFAERPEGSVSTLKIQRTQQEDSAVYLCASSQRTRGGRGEQFFGPGTRLTVL.

The table lists this clone with a few counts. The V and J genes are TRBV18 and TRBJ1-5, with D uncertain. Between the trimmed V and J ends, which lost 6 bases and 2 bases, there was a span of 8 bases. This CDR3 is built from 13 residues. The germline CDR1 and CDR2 sequences are KGHSH and LQKENI. In DNA form, the CDR3 reads TGTGCCAGCTCCGAACTAGGCAATCAGCCCCAGCATTTT. Its translation: CASSELGNQPQHF.

The rearrangement links TRBV19 to TRBJ1-1; the D gene is possibly TRBD1 (6 bases). The CDR3 has 15 residues. Trimming took off 4 bases at V and 2 bases at J, with 14 bases between the two ends. Germline CDR1 reads LNHDA; CDR2 reads SQIVND (reference sequence). The CDR3 protein is CASSSIGGSNTEAFF. For the CDR3, the DNA is TGTGCCAGTAGTAGTATTGGGGGCTCCAACACTGAAGCTTTCTTT.

This clone was observed a handful of times. The chain is built from TRBV7-3 and TRBJ1-2, with D possibly being TRBD1 (6 bases). This CDR3 is built from 13 residues. Germline-derived CDR1 and CDR2 are SGHTA and FQGTGA. With 3 bases removed from V and 6 bases from J, the gap between germline ends came to 11 bases. CDR3 protein: CASSFRRDNGYTF. The CDR3 DNA sequence: TGTGCCAGCAGCTTCCGCAGGGACAATGGCTACACCTTC.

The table lists this clone with a few counts. The gene calls are TRBV4-3 and TRBJ2-2, with 7 nucleotides matching TRBD2. The CDR3 length is 16 residues. Germline assignment: CDR1 LGHNA and CDR2 YSLEER. V trimming: 0 bases; J trimming: 6 bases; junction bases outside the gene matches: 7. This chain's CDR3 is CASSQDRGVPAGELFF. CDR3 in DNA: TGCGCCAGCAGCCAAGATCGGGGGGTTCCAGCCGGGGAGCTGTTTTTT.

There are a few counts of this clone. Here the CDR3 reads CSFHGTDTQYF. As DNA, the CDR3 is TGCAGCTTCCACGGTACAGATACGCAGTATTTT. V gene TRBV20-1 combines with J gene TRBJ2-3, with D uncertain. The germline gives CDR1 DFQATT, CDR2 SNEGSKA (reference sequence). CDR3 length equals 11 residues.

This clone was counted a few times. The gene calls are TRBV11-3 and TRBJ2-7; 8 positions agree with TRBD1. The CDR3 is made up of 16 amino acids. Unmatched junction bases numbered 14, after V lost 5 bases and J lost 5 bases. Germline V gene data show CDR1 as SGHNT and CDR2 as YENEEA. CDR3 amino acids: CASSISGTGGSHEQYF. In DNA, the CDR3 is TGTGCCAGCAGCATCTCCGGGACAGGAGGGTCCCACGAGCAGTACTTC.

The chain combines TRBV7-9 with TRBJ2-7, with 8 bases that match TRBD1. Germline CDR1 is SEHNR and CDR2 is FQNEAQ (reference sequence). This CDR3 has 15 amino acids. V was pared by 5 bases and J by 7 bases, with 13 bases of the junction left unmatched. The CDR3 nucleotides are TGTGCCAGCAGCAGACCGGGACAGGCCTCCTGGGAGCAGTACTTC. Residues: CASSRPGQASWEQYF.

The chain uses TRBV5-4 and TRBJ1-2; 7 nucleotides agree with TRBD1. Germline V CDR1 and CDR2: SGHNT, YYREEE (reference sequence). Germline trimming cut 4 bases from V and 4 bases from J; bases unmatched to any gene: 7. The CDR3 sequence is 14 residues long. CDR3 sequence (DNA): TGTGCCAGCAGCCCGAGCCAGGGGGGCTATGGCTACACCTTC. Translated, it gives CASSPSQGGYGYTF.

The table lists this clone with a few counts. This rearrangement joins TRBV10-2 to TRBJ1-4; D is ambiguous. The V gene lost 6 bases and the J gene lost 2 bases, with 19 bases spanning the gap. The CDR3 consists of 17 residues. The germline CDR1 and CDR2 sequences are WSHSY and SAAADI. The CDR3 bases are TGCGCCAGCAGCGATTCCCCTTGGGAGGCGACTAATGAAAAACTGTTTTTT. Translation gives CASSDSPWEATNEKLFF.

This chain connects TRBV7-3 to TRBJ2-7; D unresolved. The ends were cut back, 5 bases at V and 0 bases at J, with 11 bases in the middle. The CDR3 covers 14 residues. From germline, CDR1 is SGHTA and CDR2 FQGTGA. The CDR3: CASSKDTNSYEQYF. The CDR3, as DNA: TGTGCCAGCAGCAAAGACACGAACTCCTACGAGCAGTACTTC.

The chain is built from TRBV25-1 and TRBJ1-6; 7 bases are a match to TRBD1. CDR1 and CDR2 (germline): MGHDK, SYGVNS. J gave up 5 bases and V 3 bases, and 7 bases lay outside the gene matches. The CDR3 consists of 16 residues. The chain's CDR3 is CASSDLRDSNNSPLHF. The CDR3 bases are TGTGCCAGCAGTGACCTCCGGGACAGTAATAATTCACCCCTCCACTTT.

The chain has TRBV18 and TRBJ1-4; 7 bases fit TRBD1. Germline assignment: CDR1 KGHSH and CDR2 LQKENI. The V segment lost 5 bases and the J segment 3 bases; nucleotides outside the gene matches: 6. This CDR3 is 15 amino acids long. CDR3 amino acids: CASSKQGTPNEKLFF. The CDR3 DNA reads as TGTGCCAGCTCAAAACAGGGGACCCCTAATGAAAAACTGTTTTTT.

The rearrangement joins TRBV27 to TRBJ1-1; 8 bases match TRBD1. Unmatched junction bases numbered 2, after V lost 2 bases and J lost 0 bases. Per germline, CDR1 MNHEY and CDR2 SMNVEV (reference sequence). There are 15 residues in the CDR3. The CDR3 nucleotides read TGTGCCAGCAGTTTAACGGACAGGGTGAACACTGAAGCTTTCTTT. It is translated as CASSLTDRVNTEAFF.

V and J are TRBV2 and TRBJ2-7; 10 nucleotides align to TRBD1. Germline CDR1 is SNHLY and CDR2 is FYNNEI. The V gene end was trimmed by 7 bases and the J gene end by 5 bases; junction bases not matched to a gene: 5. The CDR3 has 13 amino acids. The CDR3 nucleotides are TGTGCCAGCACGGGACAGGGGAGGAACGAGCAGTACTTC. Protein product: CASTGQGRNEQYF. Full variable domain (remainder filled in from reference TRBV2 and TRBJ2-7): EPEVTQTPSHQVTQMGQEVILRCVPISNHLYFYWYRQILGQKVEFLVSFYNNEISEKSEIFDDQFSVERPDGSNFTLKIRSTKLEDSAMYFCASTGQGRNEQYFGPGTRLTVT.